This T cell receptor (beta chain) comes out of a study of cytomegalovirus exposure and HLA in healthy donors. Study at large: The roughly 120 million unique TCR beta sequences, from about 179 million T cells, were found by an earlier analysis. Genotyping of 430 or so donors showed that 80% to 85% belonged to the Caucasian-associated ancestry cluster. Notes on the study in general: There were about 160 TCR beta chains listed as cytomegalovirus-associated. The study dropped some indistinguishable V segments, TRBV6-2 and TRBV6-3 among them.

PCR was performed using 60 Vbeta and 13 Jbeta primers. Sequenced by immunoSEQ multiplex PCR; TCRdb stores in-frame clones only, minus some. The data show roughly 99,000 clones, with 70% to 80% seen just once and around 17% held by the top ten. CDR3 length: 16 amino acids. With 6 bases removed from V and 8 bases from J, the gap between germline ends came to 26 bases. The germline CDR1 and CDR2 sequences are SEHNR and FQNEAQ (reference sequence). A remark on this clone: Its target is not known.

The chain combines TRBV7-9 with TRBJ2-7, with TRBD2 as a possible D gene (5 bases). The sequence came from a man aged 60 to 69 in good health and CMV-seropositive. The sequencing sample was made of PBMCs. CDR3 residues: CASSLYVGGASIKQYF. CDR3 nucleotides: TGTGCCAGCAGTTTATATGTAGGAGGCGCCAGTATCAAGCAGTACTTC.